This TCR beta chain was found in a study of control samples from healthy donors and cancer patients. Method: immunoSEQ multiplex PCR; TCRdb's copy keeps in-frame clones and lacks some. The sample shows 150,000 or so clones, about 93% of them seen only once. The ends were cut back, 2 bases at V and 0 bases at J, with 9 bases in the middle. This CDR3 region has 15 residues. Germline-derived CDR1 and CDR2 are SGHRS and YFSETQ. V and J are TRBV5-1 and TRBJ1-3; D unclear. Specimen: blood. This sequence originates from a man aged 50 to 60 in good health. CDR3 residues: CASSFGSPSGNTIYF. CDR3 DNA: TGCGCCAGCAGCTTTGGTTCCCCCTCTGGAAACACCATATATTTT.